The 5 T cell receptor beta chains below all came from one sample that was sequenced in a study of blood T cell repertoires in COVID-19 (dated by TCRdb to the early 2020s). Library preparation employed the immunoSEQ multiplex PCR assay. TCRdb retrieved this table from immuneACCESS and kept in-frame rearrangements only. Not all clones are present; in checked studies, unresolved V genes account for under half, and no reason is known for the remainder. The sample table shows 300,000 to 350,000 clones, and more than 70% are seen once. The ten largest make up approximately 7.4% of the sample. Sequenced sample: peripheral blood. The origin of the receptors is a woman between 70 and 85 years old with COVID-19, enrolled during active disease.

The V and J genes are TRBV2 and TRBJ2-3; possibly TRBD1 for D (5 bases). The CDR3 is made up of 14 amino acids. Trimming left V 6 bases short and J 3 bases short, with 13 bases between. The germline CDR1 and CDR2 sequences are SNHLY and FYNNEI. CDR3: CASSTLRGTDTQYF. The CDR3 bases are TGTGCCAGCAGCACTTTAAGGGGAACAGATACGCAGTATTTT.

The chain uses TRBV27 and TRBJ1-1; D is unclear. This CDR3 has 12 amino acids. V gave up 3 bases and J gave up 2 bases, with 4 bases separating them. In germline, CDR1 is MNHEY, CDR2 SMNVEV (reference sequence). The DNA for the CDR3 is TGTGCCAGCAGTTTCGGTAACACTGAAGCTTTCTTT. It codes for CASSFGNTEAFF.

The J gene is TRBJ1-1, the V gene TRBV30; D gene unclear. Trimming stripped 4 bases from V and 7 bases from J, with 13 bases between. Germline CDR1 and CDR2: GTSNPN and SVGIG (reference sequence). The CDR3 is 12 amino acids. CDR3 bases: TGTGCCTGGACTAACTTATTTCGTGAAGCTTTCTTT. Protein product: CAWTNLFREAFF.

This clone came up once. Distinct nucleotide sequences in the sample also encode this CDR3. The CDR3 DNA reads TGCGCCAGCAGCCTAGGACTAGCGGGGGGCTACGAGCAGTACTTC. Translating gives CASSLGLAGGYEQYF. V gene TRBV5-1 combines with J gene TRBJ2-7, with 14 nucleotides matching TRBD2. In germline, CDR1 is SGHRS, CDR2 YFSETQ. The CDR3 runs 15 residues. The trim removed 4 bases at V and 3 bases at J, leaving 3 bases unmatched.

The rearrangement links TRBV4-3 to TRBJ1-1, with 7 bases identical to TRBD1. The CDR3 has 15 residues. Germline V gene data show CDR1 as LGHNA and CDR2 as YSLEER. V lost 6 bases to trimming and J lost 4 bases; unmatched junction nucleotides: 11. The chain's CDR3 is CASSRDNRDSTEAFF. CDR3 nucleotides: TGCGCCAGCAGTCGCGACAACCGGGACAGCACTGAAGCTTTCTTT.